One and the same sample provided the 32 T cell receptor beta chains below, sequenced in a study of chemoradiotherapy in HPV16-positive cancers. The protocol was immunoSEQ multiplex PCR, while the TCRdb copy is restricted to in-frame clones and leaves out a portion. The table has 9,000 to 15,000 clones, around 66% seen once. This sample was obtained from a patient who underwent chemoradiotherapy. These TCRs come from a human donor with HPV-associated anogenital cancer.

This clone was detected only a few times. Written as DNA, the CDR3 is TGCAGCGTGGGTGCTGGGGCCAACGTCCTGACTTTC. The encoded protein is CSVGAGANVLTF. This sequence joins TRBV29-1 and TRBJ2-6; the D is unclear. Germline CDR1 SQVTM, CDR2 ANQGSEA. The CDR3 has 12 amino acids. V lost 6 bases and J 2 bases, leaving 5 bases between the germline ends.

V and J are TRBV2 and TRBJ2-1; TRBD2 agrees at 8 bases. V shed 8 bases, J shed 4 bases, and the junction held 7 bases outside the gene matches. The CDR3 consists of 14 residues. Germline CDR1 is SNHLY and CDR2 is FYNNEI. For the CDR3, the DNA is TGTGCCAGCGAGCCGGGACTAGGGTACAATGAGCAGTTCTTC. Protein: CASEPGLGYNEQFF.

The rearrangement uses TRBV19 and TRBJ1-6, with D possibly matching TRBD1 (5 bases). The V and J ends lost 5 bases and 0 bases respectively, with 11 bases between them. In germline, CDR1 is LNHDA, CDR2 SQIVND (reference sequence). The CDR3 runs to 16 residues. The DNA of the CDR3 is TGTGCCAGTAGTGCAACAGGAGGCTCCTATAATTCACCCCTCCACTTT. The encoded protein is CASSATGGSYNSPLHF.

The chain uses TRBV5-1 and TRBJ1-1, with 8 bases matching TRBD1. The germline gives CDR1 SGHRS, CDR2 YFSETQ. The V gene end was trimmed by 4 bases and the J gene end by 4 bases; junction bases not matched to a gene: 9. The CDR3 covers 15 residues. In DNA, the CDR3 is TGCGCCAGCAGCCCCCGGTACAGGGGGGTCACTGAAGCTTTCTTT. Translated, it gives CASSPRYRGVTEAFF.

The V gene is TRBV6-5, the J gene TRBJ1-2; 7 bases match TRBD1. Germline-derived CDR1 and CDR2 are MNHEY and SVGAGI. The V gene end was trimmed by 5 bases and the J gene end by 4 bases; junction bases not matched to a gene: 4. The CDR3 is made up of 13 amino acids. In nucleotides, the CDR3 is TGTGCCAGCAGTACCGACAGGGCCTATGGCTACACCTTC. It is translated as CASSTDRAYGYTF.

This chain joins TRBV5-1 and TRBJ1-4; TRBD1 agrees at 8 bases. The trim removed 4 bases at V and 1 base at J, leaving 3 bases unmatched. CDR1 and CDR2 (germline): SGHRS, YFSETQ. CDR3 size: 15 residues. The chain's CDR3 is CASSTGQGTNEKLFF. The DNA for the CDR3 is TGCGCCAGCAGCACAGGACAGGGAACTAATGAAAAACTGTTTTTT.

There are a few counts of this clone. The chain recombines TRBV7-2 with TRBJ2-2; 11 bases are a match to TRBD2. Germline values: CDR1 SGHTA, CDR2 FQGNSA. The CDR3 runs 18 residues. J lost 3 bases, V lost 1 base, and 7 bases had no gene match. CDR3: CASSLVASGGRYTGELFF. For the CDR3, the DNA is TGTGCCAGCAGCTTAGTGGCTAGCGGGGGGCGGTACACCGGGGAGCTGTTTTTT.

V is TRBV5-1 and J is TRBJ2-5; 11 nucleotides agree with TRBD2. Germline loops: CDR1 SGHRS, CDR2 YFSETQ. This CDR3 is 16 amino acids long. Trimming cost V 0 bases and J 5 bases; bases outside gene matches: 6. This chain's CDR3 is CASSLGLAGGRETQYF. The CDR3 nucleotides are TGCGCCAGCAGCTTGGGGCTAGCGGGGGGCCGGGAGACCCAGTACTTC.

This sequence joins TRBV7-9 and TRBJ1-5; D is unclear. The CDR3 sequence is 12 residues long. V gave up 5 bases and J gave up 3 bases, with 5 bases separating them. The germline V gene has CDR1 SEHNR and CDR2 FQNEAQ (reference sequence). The CDR3 reads CASSNDNQPQHF. The CDR3 DNA follows: TGTGCCAGCAGCAATGACAATCAGCCCCAGCATTTT.

This rearrangement joins TRBV27 to TRBJ2-7, with D possibly matching TRBD2 (5 bases). This CDR3 has 16 residues. The germline CDR1 and CDR2 sequences are MNHEY and SMNVEV (reference sequence). Trimming cost V 2 bases and J 4 bases, with 18 bases left between them. CDR3: CASSLNPTPGSYEQYF. The CDR3 region has the DNA TGTGCCAGCAGTTTAAACCCTACTCCGGGGAGTTACGAGCAGTACTTC.

The chain combines TRBV15 with TRBJ2-6; D perhaps matches TRBD2 (5 bases). The CDR3 extends over 16 amino acids. Germline CDR1 and CDR2: LNHNV and YYDKDF (reference sequence). Trimming removed 3 bases at V and 3 bases at J, with 12 bases between. CDR3 amino acids: CATSSSAGDGANVLTF. The CDR3 DNA follows: TGTGCCACCAGCAGTTCTGCCGGGGATGGGGCCAACGTCCTGACTTTC.

This rearrangement joins TRBV19 to TRBJ2-5, with D possibly being TRBD1 (5 bases). Trimming removed 0 bases from V and 1 base from J, with 9 bases in between. The length of the CDR3 is 15 residues. Germline V gene sequence: CDR1 LNHDA, CDR2 SQIVND (reference sequence). Here the CDR3 reads CASSIDAGSQETQYF. As DNA, the CDR3 is TGTGCCAGTAGTATAGACGCAGGGTCCCAAGAGACCCAGTACTTC.

CDR3 nucleotide sequence: TGCGCCAGCAGCCAAGGGACAGGGGAATGGTACGAGCAGTACTTC. Translation: CASSQGTGEWYEQYF. This rearrangement joins TRBV4-1 to TRBJ2-7, with 9 bases that match TRBD1. Trimming took 1 base from V and 4 from J; bases not matched to a gene: 5. Per the germline V gene, CDR1 is MGHRA and CDR2 is YSYEKL. The CDR3 extends over 15 amino acids.

This clone was seen a single time. Here the CDR3 reads CASRSDYGYTF. In DNA, the CDR3 is TGTGCCAGCCGATCCGACTATGGCTACACCTTC. V usage is TRBV9 and J usage is TRBJ1-2; no firm D call. The CDR3 covers 11 residues. Germline CDR1 SGDLS, CDR2 YYNGEE. The ends were cut back, 7 bases at V and 3 bases at J, with 7 bases in the middle.

In its sample, this clone was seen once. The V call is TRBV6-4, the J call TRBJ1-1, with D tentatively TRBD1 (5 bases). Trimming cost V 5 bases and J 2 bases, with 9 bases left between them. The CDR3 has 13 residues. The germline V gene has CDR1 MRHNA and CDR2 SNTAGT. The CDR3 region is CASSLQVNTEAFF. Here the CDR3 DNA reads TGTGCCAGCAGTCTACAGGTAAACACTGAAGCTTTCTTT.

The genes are TRBV7-6 and TRBJ1-1; TRBD1 aligns across 10 bases. The CDR3 contains 16 residues. The V segment lost 1 base and the J segment 3 bases; nucleotides outside the gene matches: 5. Germline V gene data show CDR1 as SGHVS and CDR2 as FNYEAQ. The CDR3 region is CASSLGGTGVDTEAFF. CDR3 nucleotide sequence: TGTGCCAGCAGCTTAGGTGGGACAGGGGTAGACACTGAAGCTTTCTTT.

The chain carries TRBV11-2 and TRBJ2-5; no firm D call. Trimming removed 3 bases from V and 1 base from J, with 12 bases in between. The germline V gene has CDR1 SGHAT and CDR2 FQNNGV. The CDR3 covers 15 residues. CDR3 nucleotide sequence: TGTGCCAGCAGCTTGGGCCCCGTTGGCCAAGAGACCCAGTACTTC. Its translation: CASSLGPVGQETQYF.

This clone turned up a few times. This specimen includes other DNA sequences encoding the same CDR3. The chain uses TRBV6-1 and TRBJ1-6; D remains ambiguous. CDR3 length: 14 amino acids. CDR1 is MNHNS, CDR2 SASEGT, per germline. Trimming took off 5 bases at V and 4 bases at J, with 9 bases between the two ends. The CDR3, as DNA: TGTGCCAGCAGTTCCGGACCTTATAATTCACCCCTCCACTTT. This sequence encodes CASSSGPYNSPLHF.

The genes are TRBV7-6 and TRBJ2-7; possibly TRBD2 for D (5 bases). Germline V lookup: CDR1 SGHVS, CDR2 FNYEAQ. V lost 2 bases, J lost 4 bases, and 15 bases lay in between. The CDR3 covers 15 residues. The CDR3 is CASSLLSGNPYEQYF. DNA of the CDR3: TGTGCCAGCAGCTTACTCAGCGGTAATCCGTACGAGCAGTACTTC.

This clone showed up just a few times. The V gene is TRBV5-4, the J gene TRBJ1-2; perhaps TRBD1 as D (5 bases). V lost 5 bases and J lost 4, with 12 bases in between. This CDR3 region has 13 residues. The germline gives CDR1 SGHNT, CDR2 YYREEE (reference sequence). CDR3 in DNA: TGTGCCAGCAGGCCCCCTGGGGCCTATGGCTACACCTTC. As protein: CASRPPGAYGYTF. The full variable domain, with the rest looked up from reference TRBV5-4 and TRBJ1-2, is ETGVTQSPTHLIKTRGQQVTLRCSSQSGHNTVSWYQQALGQGPQFIFQYYREEENGRGNFPPRFSGLQFPNYSSELNVNALELDDSALYLCASRPPGAYGYTFGSGTRLTVV.

About this clone itself: Its ends do not fully match the called genes, so a read error is possible. The chain carries TRBV28 and TRBJ1-1, with D unclear. This CDR3 has 13 residues. CDR1 MDHEN and CDR2 SYDVKM come from the germline V gene. The CDR3 sequence is CASSLFENPEAFF. The CDR3 DNA is TGTGCCAGCAGTTTATTTGAGAACCCTGAAGCTTTCTTT.

CDR3 coding DNA: TGTGCCAGCAGCTTCTCATCCTCCACTGAAGCTTTCTTT. Its protein product is CASSFSSSTEAFF. The V call is TRBV7-3, the J call TRBJ1-1; unclear D gene. Germline values: CDR1 SGHTA, CDR2 FQGTGA. V lost 3 bases, J lost 4 bases, and 9 bases lay in between. This CDR3 is 13 amino acids long.

The chain uses TRBV7-3 and TRBJ2-1, with D perhaps TRBD1 (7 bases). This CDR3 spans 16 amino acids. V lost 5 bases and J 7 bases, leaving 21 bases between the germline ends. Germline CDR1 reads SGHTA; CDR2 reads FQGTGA. The CDR3 DNA follows: TGTGCCAGCAGCCCTCAGGGGGGAGGTGTTTCGAATGAGCAGTTCTTC. Residues: CASSPQGGGVSNEQFF.

The rearrangement links TRBV12-5 to TRBJ1-5; D is uncertain. Germline V CDR1 and CDR2: LGHNT, FRNRAP. This CDR3 is 11 amino acids long. V shed 1 base and J shed 7 bases, with 2 bases lying between them. The CDR3 here is CASGLDQPQHF. The DNA of the CDR3 is TGTGCTAGTGGTTTGGACCAGCCCCAGCATTTT.

The chain combines TRBV28 with TRBJ1-5; unclear D gene. Per germline, CDR1 MDHEN and CDR2 SYDVKM. With 3 bases removed from V and 5 bases from J, the gap between germline ends came to 5 bases. The CDR3 is 12 amino acids. The CDR3 DNA reads TGTGCCAGCAGTTTGGAGCATCAGCCCCAGCATTTT. Translated: CASSLEHQPQHF.

J is TRBJ2-1 and V is TRBV9; D unclear. The CDR3 is 16 amino acids. CDR1 and CDR2 from the germline V gene are SGDLS and YYNGEE. V was shortened by 0 bases and J by 0 bases, with 10 bases between the two germline ends. CDR3 DNA: TGTGCCAGCAGCGTAGGTAGCTCGAGCTCCTACAATGAGCAGTTCTTC. This gives the protein CASSVGSSSSYNEQFF.

This clone was counted a single time. The chain employs TRBV19 and TRBJ2-4, with TRBD2 as a possible D gene (5 bases). This CDR3 contains 14 residues. Per the germline V gene, CDR1 is LNHDA and CDR2 is SQIVND (reference sequence). V lost 6 bases to trimming and J lost 0 bases, with 9 bases between them. CDR3 sequence reads: CASRDSLAKNIQYF. The CDR3 DNA follows: TGTGCCAGTAGGGACTCATTAGCCAAAAACATTCAGTACTTC.

The CDR3 spells CASSLDMTLQYF. The DNA for the CDR3 is TGTGCCAGCAGCTTAGATATGACGCTCCAGTACTTC. This chain links TRBV11-2 with TRBJ2-7, with D hard to call. Germline CDR1 is SGHAT and CDR2 is FQNNGV. This CDR3 contains 12 residues. V shed 0 bases and J shed 10 bases, with 10 bases lying between them.

This clone was observed once. The rearrangement joins TRBV27 to TRBJ2-6; maybe TRBD2 (5 bases). The germline V gene has CDR1 MNHEY and CDR2 SMNVEV (reference sequence). V lost 3 bases, J lost 0 bases, and 12 bases lay in between. The length of the CDR3 is 17 residues. The CDR3 loop reads CASSFRGRSSGANVLTF. The CDR3 DNA sequence: TGTGCCAGCAGTTTTCGAGGGCGAAGCTCTGGGGCCAACGTCCTGACTTTC.

This chain links TRBV28 with TRBJ1-2; D gene unclear. The germline gives CDR1 MDHEN, CDR2 SYDVKM. The CDR3 has 13 amino acids. V dropped 6 bases and J dropped 4 bases, with 12 bases sitting between them. The CDR3 sequence is CASSLGSTYGYTF. CDR3 nucleotides: TGTGCCAGCAGCCTAGGGTCGACCTATGGCTACACCTTC.

V gene TRBV7-6 combines with J gene TRBJ2-1, with TRBD2 matching over 8 bases. Germline CDR1 reads SGHVS; CDR2 reads FNYEAQ. The ends lost 5 bases at V and 4 bases at J; junction bases unmatched: 7. The CDR3 runs to 15 residues. The CDR3 loop is CASSLRGGLYNEQFF. In DNA, the CDR3 is TGTGCCAGCAGCCTACGGGGGGGGCTTTACAATGAGCAGTTCTTC. The entire variable domain, with the rest obtained from reference TRBV7-6 and TRBJ2-1, is as follows: GAGVSQSPRYKVTKRGQDVALRCDPISGHVSLYWYRQALGQGPEFLTYFNYEAQQDKSGLPNDRFSAERPEGSISTLTIQRTEQRDSAMYRCASSLRGGLYNEQFFGPGTRLTVL.

The chain links TRBV7-9 to TRBJ1-5; maybe TRBD1 (5 bases). Germline lookup yields CDR1 SEHNR and CDR2 FQNEAQ (reference sequence). This CDR3 spans 14 amino acids. Trimming shortened V by 2 bases and J by 5 bases, and 10 bases separated the two germline ends. The DNA of the CDR3 is TGTGCCAGCAGCTTACTGACAGCCGATCAGCCCCAGCATTTT. This encodes CASSLLTADQPQHF.